The next 29 T cell receptor beta chains were all read from a single sample in a study of T-cell memory formation after mild COVID-19. One entry per CDR3 protein results from TCRdb running MiXCR on the 5' RACE reads. This sample has 150,000 to 200,000 distinct CDR3 sequences, with roughly 31% found just once. Sequenced sample: PBMCs or a T cell subset sorted from them (not recorded which). The receptors were sampled from an adult woman who had mild COVID-19 (a few samples of this study predate the infection). Cell type and time point are not known.

This chain links TRBV7-8 with TRBJ2-3, with D hard to call. This CDR3 spans 15 amino acids. Germline assignment: CDR1 SGHVS and CDR2 FQNEAQ. The V and J ends lost 7 bases and 1 base respectively, with 15 bases between them. CDR3 coding DNA: TGTGCCAGCACCGTTTTTGGCGGTGGCACAGATACGCAGTATTTT. Its translation is CASTVFGGGTDTQYF.

This chain connects TRBV7-8 to TRBJ2-7; 9 bases line up with TRBD1. The CDR3 covers 16 residues. Looked up from germline, CDR1 is SGHVS and CDR2 is FQNEAQ. Trimming cost V 6 bases and J 0 bases; bases outside gene matches: 9. The CDR3 DNA follows: TGTGCCAGCAGTCATGGAGACAGGGGGGGCTCCTACGAGCAGTACTTC. This codes for CASSHGDRGGSYEQYF.

The rearrangement joins TRBV7-9 to TRBJ2-1, with D possibly matching TRBD1 (5 bases). CDR3 length: 14 amino acids. Germline V gives CDR1 SEHNR, CDR2 FQNEAQ (reference sequence). Trimming left V 1 base short and J 4 bases short, with 8 bases between. In DNA, the CDR3 is TGTGCCAGCAGCTTAGAAGACAGATACAATGAGCAGTTCTTC. It specifies CASSLEDRYNEQFF.

This clonotype was seen ten or more times. This chain connects TRBV5-1 to TRBJ2-6; possibly TRBD1 for D (6 bases). CDR3 length: 16 residues. The germline CDR1 and CDR2 sequences are SGHRS and YFSETQ. Trimming left V 4 bases short and J 0 bases short, with 11 bases between. The chain's CDR3 is CASSRGTASGANVLTF. CDR3 nucleotides: TGCGCCAGCAGCAGGGGGACCGCCTCTGGGGCCAACGTCCTGACTTTC.

The rearrangement uses TRBV10-3 and TRBJ1-1; possible D gene TRBD1, 5 bases. V lost 0 bases to trimming and J lost 11 bases, with 10 bases between them. Germline V gene data show CDR1 as ENHRY and CDR2 as SYGVKD. The CDR3 runs 12 residues. This CDR3 reads CAISESVGTAFF. As DNA, the CDR3 is TGTGCCATCAGTGAGTCGGTAGGGACGGCTTTCTTT.

This chain uses TRBV7-9 with TRBJ2-1; weak D call: TRBD1 (6 bases). Germline V lookup: CDR1 SEHNR, CDR2 FQNEAQ (reference sequence). The CDR3 is 15 amino acids. The V end was cut by 5 bases, the J end by 0 bases, with 11 bases between. CDR3 amino acids: CASSGGHSSYNEQFF. CDR3 coding DNA: TGTGCCAGCAGCGGGGGACACAGCTCCTACAATGAGCAGTTCTTC.

CDR3 region: CATSDSRQGIMNTEAFF. The CDR3 DNA is TGTGCCACCAGTGACTCCCGACAGGGTATCATGAACACTGAAGCTTTCTTT. V usage is TRBV24-1 and J usage is TRBJ1-1; 7 bases are a match to TRBD1. Germline V CDR1 and CDR2: KGHDR, SFDVKD. The CDR3 runs 17 residues. V dropped 4 bases and J dropped 0; count of bases not matched to a gene: 10.

The chain joins TRBV7-2 to TRBJ2-3, with D perhaps assigned TRBD1 or TRBD2 (5 bases each). V lost 2 bases to trimming and J lost 2 bases, with 23 bases between them. The germline CDR1 and CDR2 sequences are SGHTA and FQGNSA. This CDR3 region has 19 residues. The CDR3 DNA sequence: TGTGCCAGCAGCTTAAGGGGCGTGGGCAGCGGAAAAAACACAGATACGCAGTATTTT. It is translated as CASSLRGVGSGKNTDTQYF.

The chain has TRBV6-1 and TRBJ2-5; 9 bases match TRBD2. The ends lost 3 bases at V and 5 bases at J; junction bases unmatched: 13. The CDR3 consists of 17 residues. The germline CDR1 and CDR2 sequences are MNHNS and SASEGT. CDR3 loop: CASSESLGGGRGETQYF. CDR3 nucleotides: TGTGCCAGCAGTGAGAGTCTCGGCGGCGGGAGGGGGGAGACCCAGTACTTC.

This clonotype was detected a few times. In nucleotides, the CDR3 is TGTGCCAGCAGCTTCGGACAGGGACTATCGCCCCTCCACTTT. Its translation is CASSFGQGLSPLHF. This chain connects TRBV9 to TRBJ1-6; 8 nucleotides agree with TRBD1. V shed 4 bases, J shed 13 bases, and the junction held 10 bases outside the gene matches. This CDR3 region has 14 residues. CDR1 SGDLS and CDR2 YYNGEE come from the germline V gene.

This clonotype was observed a few times. The chain carries TRBV5-1 and TRBJ2-2; TRBD2 aligns across 9 bases. Germline V lookup: CDR1 SGHRS, CDR2 YFSETQ. CDR3 length: 17 residues. Germline trimming cut 0 bases from V and 2 bases from J; bases unmatched to any gene: 5. CDR3 loop: CASSLAGLAQNTGELFF. The CDR3 nucleotides read TGCGCCAGCAGCTTGGCGGGACTAGCCCAAAACACCGGGGAGCTGTTTTTT.

This chain links TRBV7-9 with TRBJ1-2; no clear D gene. The germline V gene encodes CDR1 SEHNR and CDR2 FQNEAQ (reference sequence). This CDR3 spans 11 amino acids. Trimming took off 0 bases at V and 8 bases at J, with 4 bases between the two ends. The DNA for the CDR3 is TGTGCCAGCAGCTTAGCTGGGGGCTACACCTTC. Residues: CASSLAGGYTF. Looking up the rest from reference TRBV7-9 and TRBJ1-2 gives the full variable domain: DTGVSQNPRHKITKRGQNVTFRCDPISEHNRLYWYRQTLGQGPEFLTYFQNEAQLEKSRLLSDRFSAERPKGSFSTLEIQRTEQGDSAMYLCASSLAGGYTFGSGTRLTVV.

CDR3 in amino acids: CASSQESSGNEQFF. CDR3 bases: TGCGCCAGCAGCCAGGAGTCTTCGGGGAATGAGCAGTTCTTC. The chain couples TRBV4-3 to TRBJ2-1; tentatively, D is TRBD2 (5 bases). The CDR3 has 14 residues. Trimming stripped 3 bases from V and 7 bases from J, with 13 bases between. Germline CDR1 is LGHNA and CDR2 is YSLEER.

This chain joins TRBV15 and TRBJ2-4; D may be TRBD1 (5 bases). The CDR3 is 14 amino acids. The germline V gene encodes CDR1 LNHNV and CDR2 YYDKDF (reference sequence). V was shortened by 0 bases and J by 6 bases, with 9 bases between the two germline ends. The CDR3 loop is CATSRDIDRNIQYF. DNA for the CDR3: TGTGCCACCAGCAGAGATATAGACAGAAACATTCAGTACTTC.

Only a few counts were recorded for this clonotype. The chain joins TRBV18 to TRBJ2-7; D is possibly TRBD1 or TRBD2 (5 bases each). This CDR3 comprises 15 residues. The V gene lost 0 bases and the J gene lost 6 bases, with 15 bases spanning the gap. Germline CDR1 and CDR2: KGHSH and LQKENI. CDR3 in DNA: TGTGCCAGCTCACCACCTCATACGGGGCAAGGCGAGCAGTACTTC. Translation gives CASSPPHTGQGEQYF.

This clonotype has a handful of counts. The CDR3 region is CASSLAGATGTF. The DNA for the CDR3 is TGTGCCAGCAGCTTAGCCGGGGCAACGGGCACCTTC. The rearrangement links TRBV7-9 to TRBJ1-2; possible D gene TRBD1, 5 bases. V was cut by 0 bases and J by 13 bases, with 12 bases left in between. CDR3 length: 12 amino acids. The germline V gene encodes CDR1 SEHNR and CDR2 FQNEAQ (reference sequence).

The chain uses TRBV27 and TRBJ2-7; 7 bases agree with TRBD2. CDR1 and CDR2 from the germline V gene are MNHEY and SMNVEV (reference sequence). V gave up 6 bases and J gave up 3 bases; unmatched junction bases: 5. The CDR3 is 13 residues long. The CDR3: CASRLGGSYEQYF. The CDR3 nucleotides read TGTGCCAGCAGGCTCGGGGGGAGCTACGAGCAGTACTTC.

The V gene is TRBV4-2, the J gene TRBJ1-2; D not certain. V was clipped by 0 bases and J by 5 bases, with 10 bases between them. This CDR3 comprises 14 residues. Germline CDR1 is LGHNA and CDR2 is YNFKEQ. The CDR3 DNA sequence: TGTGCCAGCAGCCAAGATCAGCTGGGGTATGGCTACACCTTC. It codes for CASSQDQLGYGYTF.

V is TRBV27 and J is TRBJ2-3; 10 bases map to TRBD2. Germline V gene data show CDR1 as MNHEY and CDR2 as SMNVEV (reference sequence). This CDR3 region has 18 residues. The ends lost 5 bases at V and 3 bases at J; junction bases unmatched: 14. CDR3 nucleotides: TGTGCCAGCAGTCCCCCGGGACTAGCGATCCCCGGTACAGATACGCAGTATTTT. This translates into CASSPPGLAIPGTDTQYF.

V gene TRBV2 combines with J gene TRBJ2-3; D might be TRBD1 (5 bases). Trimming shortened V by 3 bases and J by 1 base, and 11 bases separated the two germline ends. Per the germline V gene, CDR1 is SNHLY and CDR2 is FYNNEI. This CDR3 is 15 amino acids long. The CDR3 region has the DNA TGTGCCAGCAGTGACCCGGACACGCGCACAGATACGCAGTATTTT. This translates into CASSDPDTRTDTQYF.

In this sample, this clonotype turned up a few times. This chain uses TRBV7-3 with TRBJ1-2; D is perhaps TRBD1 (5 bases). Trimming pared 2 bases from V and 3 bases from J, leaving 7 bases between. Germline V gene sequence: CDR1 SGHTA, CDR2 FQGTGA. This CDR3 is 13 amino acids long. The CDR3 DNA sequence: TGTGCCAGCAGCTTAGGGGCAGACTATGGCTACACCTTC. This translates into CASSLGADYGYTF.

V and J are TRBV6-5 and TRBJ1-1, with D tentatively TRBD1 (5 bases). The CDR3 has 16 amino acids. CDR1 and CDR2 (germline): MNHEY, SVGAGI. Trimming cost V 2 bases and J 0 bases, with 13 bases left between them. The CDR3 DNA follows: TGTGCCAGCAGTTACGTGGGGGTGGGTATGAACACTGAAGCTTTCTTT. It translates to CASSYVGVGMNTEAFF.

This chain joins TRBV6-1 and TRBJ1-2, with D maybe TRBD1 (6 bases). Germline values: CDR1 MNHNS, CDR2 SASEGT. Trimming took off 0 bases at V and 3 bases at J, with 11 bases between the two ends. This CDR3 has 15 amino acids. CDR3 loop: CASSEAAGAHYGYTF. CDR3 DNA: TGTGCCAGCAGTGAAGCGGCAGGGGCCCACTATGGCTACACCTTC.

The chain recombines TRBV29-1 with TRBJ2-7; tentative D call: TRBD2 (5 bases). The V end was cut by 4 bases, the J end by 4 bases, with 14 bases between. Germline loops: CDR1 SQVTM, CDR2 ANQGSEA. The CDR3 consists of 13 residues. The CDR3 DNA follows: TGCAGCGTTGTACTAGTGGCGGGTTACGAGCAGTACTTC. Its translation is CSVVLVAGYEQYF.

This clonotype turned up a few times. This rearrangement joins TRBV20-1 to TRBJ1-1; no reliable D call. This CDR3 comprises 12 residues. Trimming removed 0 bases at V and 2 bases at J, with 4 bases between. From germline, CDR1 is DFQATT and CDR2 SNEGSKA (reference sequence). The CDR3 DNA follows: TGCAGTGCTAGAGACTTAAACACTGAAGCTTTCTTT. Its protein product is CSARDLNTEAFF.

The sample holds a few counts of this clonotype. J is TRBJ2-2 and V is TRBV14, with a possible D match to TRBD1 (6 bases). V lost 4 bases, J lost 6 bases, and 18 bases lay in between. Germline CDR1 reads SGHDN; CDR2 reads FVKESK. The CDR3 covers 16 residues. The CDR3 sequence: CASSPLGQPRAGELFF. The CDR3 DNA reads TGTGCCAGCAGCCCGTTAGGACAGCCCCGGGCCGGGGAGCTGTTTTTT.

This clonotype was detected only a few times. The CDR3 region is CASSTISYNEQFF. CDR3 DNA sequence: TGTGCCAGCAGCACCATATCCTACAATGAGCAGTTCTTC. This chain links TRBV2 with TRBJ2-1; D unresolved. The V gene's germline CDR1 is SNHLY and CDR2 FYNNEI. The V end lost 6 bases, the J end lost 1 base, and 7 bases lay between the germline ends. The CDR3 totals 13 residues.

The chain is built from TRBV9 and TRBJ2-6; D is undetermined. The ends were cut back, 0 bases at V and 0 bases at J, with 4 bases in the middle. This CDR3 has 15 amino acids. Germline V lookup: CDR1 SGDLS, CDR2 YYNGEE. CDR3 amino acids: CASSVESSGANVLTF. Written as DNA, the CDR3 is TGTGCCAGCAGCGTAGAGAGCTCTGGGGCCAACGTCCTGACTTTC.

The chain recombines TRBV30 with TRBJ1-2; the D is unclear. This CDR3 comprises 12 residues. Per the germline V gene, CDR1 is GTSNPN and CDR2 is SVGIG (reference sequence). V dropped 3 bases and J dropped 4 bases, with 9 bases sitting between them. CDR3 DNA: TGTGCCTGGAGGGGGAGTGGCTATGGCTACACCTTC. Translation gives CAWRGSGYGYTF.